This paragraph reports one T cell receptor (beta chain). Its antigen is undetermined. Clones were read by immunoSEQ multiplex PCR, and TCRdb kept only the in-frame ones, dropping some. The profile covers 90,000 to 150,000 clones, with 95% appearing a single time and more than 2.5% taken by the ten largest. The data were taken from a study of graft-versus-host responses after intestinal transplantation. The wider study: Recipients across the board were started on anti-thymocyte globulin induction, then kept on tacrolimus and steroids for about 3 years.

Losses at the gene ends were 0 bases for V and 2 bases for J; bases not matched to a gene: 7. CDR3 length: 17 residues. The germline CDR1 and CDR2 sequences are SGHTA and FQGTGA. The sequenced sample was unstimulated CD8+ T cells sorted from spleen or lymph node cells, obtained before intestinal transplant. This receptor was identified in a human donor who received an intestinal transplant. The V gene is TRBV7-3, the J gene TRBJ2-3; 8 nucleotides agree with TRBD1. The CDR3 DNA sequence: TGTGCCAGCAGCTTAACGGCCGGGACAGGAGTCACAGATACGCAGTATTTT. It encodes CASSLTAGTGVTDTQYF.